The clone carrying this TCR beta chain was seen at least ten times. A UMI-containing oligonucleotide was joined by 3' ligation to the TCR cDNA template. Whole-blood samples were over 2 ml of peripheral blood from healthy adult volunteers. Input was about 1 to 1,100 ng of DNase-treated total RNA without cell sorting. The record originates from a study of naive and memory T cell subsets. Per germline, CDR1 MNHNS and CDR2 SASEGT. Unmatched junction bases numbered 7, after V lost 2 bases and J lost 5 bases. There are 16 residues in the CDR3. The SP2 primer and nested alpha and beta constant region primers amplified ligated cDNA in four rounds. Each CDR3 protein gets one entry after TCRdb re-called the UMI-ligation and nested PCR reads with MiXCR. The sample holds about 25,000 distinct CDR3 sequences; roughly 5.5% are singletons and the top ten take around 7%.

The specimen sequenced was blood. The chain is built from TRBV6-1 and TRBJ1-5; 9 nucleotides align to TRBD1. The receptor comes from an adult in good health. In nucleotides, the CDR3 is TGTGCCAGCAGTGAAATGGCGGGACAGGGCGATCAGCCCCAGCATTTT. Encoded protein: CASSEMAGQGDQPQHF.